This T cell receptor (beta chain) was sequenced for a study of blood T cells in healthy people across ages (dated by TCRdb to the mid-2010s). Regarding the complete study: In model experiments, template switching captured about one uniquely barcoded TCR beta cDNA molecule for every two T cells. The donors were split into four age groups: young (average around 16 years), middle-aged (roughly 39), aged (approximately 59) and long-lived (roughly 77). To avoid experimental bias, donors of different ages were distributed randomly across sequencing lanes. Age-related changes in TCR beta repertoire diversity were measured in the study by deep sequencing normalized with unique cDNA molecular identifiers. The study analyzed two additional independent replicas of 1 million unique cDNA reads from the same blood draw for two donors, one aged 18 to 29 and one aged 80 or older. What the research found in general, with its limitations: Estimates of total diversity based on one million sequenced T cells were considered lower bounds and underestimates. The percentage of naive T cells measured by flow cytometry correlated strongly with observed TCR beta diversity. Compared with the aged group, the long-lived group had more naive CD4+ T cells, fewer expanded clones and increased TCR diversity, suggesting age selection. The CMV infection status of donors was not known, potentially confounding age-related changes in expanded clonotypes. As age increased, observed TCR beta diversity per million T cells dropped in a roughly linear way, and a significant reduction was already evident by age approximately 40. Bulk unsorted PBMC profiling prevented conclusive comparison of naive and antigen-experienced compartments.

This clonotype was observed once. Its specific antigen is unknown. It has no much larger one-base neighbor in the sample; base qualities were not kept. One read provides weak support. The CDR3, cysteine through phenylalanine, is 16 amino acids long. Only CDR3 DNA is held: 48 bases, read in frame from base 1. The germline V end is reduced by 6 bases and the J end by 4 bases; junction bases left unmatched: 10. CDR1 SGDLS and CDR2 YYNGEE were looked up in the germline V gene. Receptor libraries were prepared by 5' RACE. Sequencing used an Illumina HiSeq 2500. The second PCR ran for about 6 to 12 cycles and used a J-beta primer mix along with a sample-barcoded 5' primer. A template-switch 5' adaptor carrying 12 random nucleotides introduced a unique molecular identifier onto each TCR beta cDNA molecule. At least 3 million CDR3-containing paired-end reads were obtained from each sample. The Mint cDNA synthesis kit, primed by a TRBC-specific oligonucleotide, was used to synthesize first-strand cDNA from all RNA. Following uracil-DNA glycosylase treatment, a first 18-cycle PCR with universal primers M1SS and BC2_uni_R was performed on all cDNA. From the authors' description of their analysis: Normalization of each sample was performed by random selection of 1 million high-quality reads, each carrying a distinct molecular identifier. Reads sharing molecular identifiers were discarded rather than binned into consensus sequences. CDR3 identification, clonotype clustering and error correction used MiTCR with a Q25 quality threshold and the strictest error-elimination algorithm. Lower-bound total TCR beta diversity was estimated with a nonparametric unseen species model using Euler transformation. The raw public data were reprocessed by TCRdb itself: fastp quality trimming at Q25, MiXCR clonotype calling, in-frame beta chains only. Each record represents a unique CDR3 protein, reported with the most common genes and DNA among its rows. These V and J calls rely on TCRdb rather than the paper's analysis. The sample data list 650,000 or so distinct CDR3 sequences, and 45% to 60% of these were observed just once. 13% of the sample comes from the top ten.

The roughly 39 donors, aged roughly 6 to 95 years, were systemically healthy Caucasian individuals from Russia. Ten milliliters of peripheral blood were drawn from each donor into EDTA-treated Vacutainer tubes. PBMCs were isolated by Ficoll-Paque density-gradient centrifugation, with at least 7 million obtained per sample. Total RNA, at least 6 micrograms per sample, was extracted from PBMCs with Trizol reagent. For every donor, flow cytometry on a PBMC aliquot measured the percentage of naive CD45RAhigh/CD27high T cells. Sequencing input: blood. The sequence was collected from an elderly woman in good health. The V gene is TRBV9 and the J gene is TRBJ2-1, with 10 bases in between that match TRBD2. The DNA is as follows: TGTGCCAGCACCATAGTGCCTAGCGGGGGTTACAATGAGCAGTTCTTC. This yields the protein CASTIVPSGGYNEQFF.